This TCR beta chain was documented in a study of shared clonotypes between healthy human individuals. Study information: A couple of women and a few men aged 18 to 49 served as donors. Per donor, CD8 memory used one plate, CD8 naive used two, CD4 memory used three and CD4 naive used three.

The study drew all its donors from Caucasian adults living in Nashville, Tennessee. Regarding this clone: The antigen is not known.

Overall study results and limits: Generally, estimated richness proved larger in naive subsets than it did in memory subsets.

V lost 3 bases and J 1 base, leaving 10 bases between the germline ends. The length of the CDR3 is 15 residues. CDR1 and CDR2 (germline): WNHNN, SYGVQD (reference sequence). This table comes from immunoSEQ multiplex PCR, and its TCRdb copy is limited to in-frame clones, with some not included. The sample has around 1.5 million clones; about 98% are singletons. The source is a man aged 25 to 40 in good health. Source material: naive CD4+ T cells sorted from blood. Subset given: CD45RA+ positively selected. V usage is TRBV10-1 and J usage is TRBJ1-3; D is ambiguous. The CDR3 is CASSDSGISGNTIYF. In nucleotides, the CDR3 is TGCGCCAGCAGTGACTCGGGGATATCTGGAAACACCATATATTTT.